The sequence of this T cell receptor (beta chain) was determined in a study of identical twins. Template switching (which added a universal primer site) was used, and cDNA carried unique molecular identifiers. One entry per CDR3 protein, called by TCRdb with MiXCR from the 5' RACE reads. The profile shows hundreds of thousands of distinct CDR3 sequences, 24% of them singletons. This CDR3 region has 12 residues. J was trimmed by 5 bases and V by 3 bases; bases with no gene match: 3. The V gene's germline CDR1 is DFQATT and CDR2 SNEGSKA (reference sequence). The data also belong to a second study, concerning T cells expressing NK-cell markers. In that study: The study found these clonotypes also leading the CD3+CD56-NKG2C+ fraction in a few donors.

The rearrangement uses TRBV20-1 and TRBJ2-7; 8 bases are a match to TRBD1. This receptor was taken from a woman aged 18-30 years in good health. The sequenced sample was CD4+ T cells sorted from blood. This CDR3 is CSASRGPNEQYF. The CDR3 DNA reads TGCAGTGCTAGCAGGGGGCCTAACGAGCAGTACTTC.